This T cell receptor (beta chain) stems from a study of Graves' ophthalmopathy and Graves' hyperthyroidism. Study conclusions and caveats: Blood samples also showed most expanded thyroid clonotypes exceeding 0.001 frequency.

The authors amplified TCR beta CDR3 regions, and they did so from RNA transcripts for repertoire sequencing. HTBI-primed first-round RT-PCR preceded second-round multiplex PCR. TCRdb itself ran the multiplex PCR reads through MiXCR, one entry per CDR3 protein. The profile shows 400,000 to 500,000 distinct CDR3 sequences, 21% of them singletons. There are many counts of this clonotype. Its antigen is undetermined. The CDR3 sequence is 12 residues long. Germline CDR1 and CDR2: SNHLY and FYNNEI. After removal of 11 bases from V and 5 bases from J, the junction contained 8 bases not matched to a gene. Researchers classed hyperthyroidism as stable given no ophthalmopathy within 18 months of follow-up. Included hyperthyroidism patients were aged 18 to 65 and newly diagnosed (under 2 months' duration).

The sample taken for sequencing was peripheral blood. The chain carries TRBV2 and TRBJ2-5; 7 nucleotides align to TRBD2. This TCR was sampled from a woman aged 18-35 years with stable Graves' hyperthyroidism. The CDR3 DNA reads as TGTGCCGGGGGGGGAACTCGGGAGACCCAGTACTTC. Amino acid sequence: CAGGGTRETQYF.